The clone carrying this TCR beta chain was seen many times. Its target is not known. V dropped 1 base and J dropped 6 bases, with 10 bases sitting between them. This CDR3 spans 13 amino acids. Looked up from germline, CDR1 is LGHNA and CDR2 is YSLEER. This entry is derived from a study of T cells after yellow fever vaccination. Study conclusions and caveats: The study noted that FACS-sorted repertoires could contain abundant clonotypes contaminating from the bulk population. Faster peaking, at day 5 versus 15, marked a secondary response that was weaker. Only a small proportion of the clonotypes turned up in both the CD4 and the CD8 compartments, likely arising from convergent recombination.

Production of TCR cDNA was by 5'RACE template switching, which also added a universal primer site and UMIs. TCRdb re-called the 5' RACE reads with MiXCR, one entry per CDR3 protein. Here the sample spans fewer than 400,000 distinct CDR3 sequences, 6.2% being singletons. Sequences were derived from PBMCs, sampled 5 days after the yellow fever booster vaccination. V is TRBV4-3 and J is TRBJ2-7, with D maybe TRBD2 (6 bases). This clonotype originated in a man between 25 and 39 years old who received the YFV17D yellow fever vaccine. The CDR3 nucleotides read TGCGCCAGCAGCCAAGGCCAGGGAGGCGAGCAGTACTTC. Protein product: CASSQGQGGEQYF.